The 20 T cell receptor beta chains reported below all come from one sample, sequenced in a study of breast tumors, draining lymph nodes, adjacent tissues. Samples came from axillary lymph nodes draining the breast cancer. MiXCR, applied by TCRdb to the multiplex PCR reads, yields one record per CDR3 protein. The repertoire holds 150,000 to 200,000 distinct CDR3 sequences, with roughly 30% as singletons. Sequences were obtained from axillary lymph node tissue. The receptors come from a female donor with breast cancer. Some clones in this sample may be carry-over from other donors' samples.

There are many counts of this clonotype. This chain connects TRBV29-1 to TRBJ2-1; possibly TRBD1 or TRBD2 for D (6 bases each). The CDR3 spans 14 residues. Per the germline V gene, CDR1 is SQVTM and CDR2 is ANQGSEA. Trimming removed 4 bases from V and 8 bases from J, with 18 bases in between. This chain's CDR3 is CSVVAFVGGHEQFF. The CDR3 bases are TGCAGCGTTGTGGCATTTGTGGGGGGCCATGAGCAGTTCTTC.

There are a few counts of this clonotype. This chain links TRBV15 with TRBJ1-1, with D hard to call. The V gene lost 1 base and the J gene lost 0 bases, with 9 bases spanning the gap. Looked up from germline, CDR1 is LNHNV and CDR2 is YYDKDF (reference sequence). The CDR3 extends over 15 amino acids. Here the CDR3 reads CATSRARTMNTEAFF. The CDR3 DNA follows: TGTGCCACCAGCAGAGCCCGGACTATGAACACTGAAGCTTTCTTT.

This chain joins TRBV20-1 and TRBJ2-3, with 7 bases matching TRBD2. The length of the CDR3 is 13 residues. In germline, CDR1 is DFQATT, CDR2 SNEGSKA (reference sequence). The CDR3 loop is CSVGTSDTDTQYF. The CDR3 nucleotides read TGCAGCGTAGGTACTAGCGACACAGATACGCAGTATTTT.

This chain uses TRBV27 with TRBJ2-3; 8 nucleotides line up with TRBD2. The V gene's germline CDR1 is MNHEY and CDR2 SMNVEV (reference sequence). J lost 4 bases, V lost 2 bases, and 8 bases had no gene match. CDR3 length equals 16 residues. The CDR3 region has the DNA TGTGCCAGCAGTTTAATTACTAGCGGAGGGGCAGATACGCAGTATTTT. Translation gives CASSLITSGGADTQYF.

This clonotype was recorded at least ten times. CDR3 coding DNA: TGTGCCAGCAGCGTAGAGGGGAGGCCAAGCACAGATACGCAGTATTTT. It yields the protein CASSVEGRPSTDTQYF. The chain recombines TRBV9 with TRBJ2-3; maybe TRBD2 (6 bases). This CDR3 comprises 16 residues. CDR1 is SGDLS and CDR2 is YYNGEE in the germline V gene. V was cut by 0 bases and J by 0 bases, with 11 bases left in between.

The chain couples TRBV3-1 to TRBJ2-7; possible D gene TRBD1, 8 bases. This CDR3 region has 14 residues. V was shortened by 4 bases and J by 4 bases, with 14 bases between the two germline ends. Germline assignment: CDR1 LGHDT and CDR2 YNNKEL (reference sequence). Written as DNA, the CDR3 is TGTGCCAGCAGCCCGGGGGGACAGGTATACGAGCAGTACTTC. Encoded protein: CASSPGGQVYEQYF.

This clonotype was picked up many times. The chain has TRBV29-1 and TRBJ2-7; D possibly corresponds to TRBD2 (5 bases). V was trimmed by 1 base and J by 2 bases, leaving 18 bases between them. Germline-derived CDR1 and CDR2 are SQVTM and ANQGSEA. The CDR3 extends over 16 amino acids. Written as DNA, the CDR3 is TGCAGCGTTGAAGGGACGGGGAAGGGTGAGGCCTACGAGCAGTACTTC. This codes for CSVEGTGKGEAYEQYF.

As to this clonotype: One end of the junction is discordant with germline, which a read error may explain. The rearrangement uses TRBV6-5 and TRBJ2-3; 7 bases fit TRBD2. Germline V gene sequence: CDR1 MNHEY, CDR2 SVGAGI. This CDR3 region has 16 residues. This chain's CDR3 is CASSHSGGRVGDTQYF. The CDR3 DNA is TGTGCCAGCAGTCACTCGGGCGGGAGAGTTGGAGATACGCAGTATTTT.

This clonotype showed up many times. The chain links TRBV11-3 to TRBJ2-7; D remains unclear. CDR3 length: 14 residues. Per germline, CDR1 SGHNT and CDR2 YENEEA. V shed 5 bases and J shed 0 bases, with 11 bases lying between them. CDR3 DNA: TGTGCCAGCAGCCCCGTCGGTAGCTCCTACGAGCAGTACTTC. It encodes CASSPVGSSYEQYF. The variable domain in full, with the rest retrieved from reference TRBV11-3 and TRBJ2-7, is EAGVVQSPRYKIIEKKQPVAFWCNPISGHNTLYWYLQNLGQGPELLIRYENEEAVDDSQLPKDRFSAERLKGVDSTLKIQPAELGDSAVYLCASSPVGSSYEQYFGPGTRLTVT.

This chain links TRBV12-3 or TRBV12-4 with TRBJ2-2; no reliable D call. V was cut by 5 bases and J by 5 bases, with 15 bases left in between. This CDR3 comprises 15 residues. The CDR3 region has the DNA TGTGCCAGCAGTCAAACCGGGCCTGCGACCGGGGAGCTGTTTTTT. Its translation: CASSQTGPATGELFF.

A single count supports this clonotype. J is TRBJ2-7 and V is TRBV30, with D tentatively TRBD1 (6 bases). Trimming cost V 2 bases and J 0 bases, with 14 bases left between them. The CDR3 length is 15 residues. Germline CDR1 and CDR2: GTSNPN and SVGIG (reference sequence). The CDR3 spells CAWSPTGTFSYEQYF. The CDR3 DNA reads TGTGCCTGGAGTCCCACCGGGACATTCTCCTACGAGCAGTACTTC.

The table lists this clonotype with many counts. The chain uses TRBV20-1 and TRBJ2-3; TRBD2 aligns across 8 bases. The V and J ends lost 1 base and 4 bases, in that order; junction bases with no gene match: 4. Germline assignment: CDR1 DFQATT and CDR2 SNEGSKA (reference sequence). The CDR3 totals 14 residues. This CDR3 reads CSARVGRAADTQYF. As DNA, the CDR3 is TGCAGTGCTAGAGTCGGGAGGGCCGCAGATACGCAGTATTTT.

This clonotype showed up many times. This chain uses TRBV6-6 with TRBJ2-7; 8 bases are a match to TRBD1. Germline CDR1 and CDR2: MNHNY and SVGAGI (reference sequence). The J segment lost 1 base and the V segment lost 0 bases, leaving 5 bases of the junction unmatched. This CDR3 has 16 amino acids. Here the CDR3 DNA reads TGTGCCAGCAGTTACTCTAGGACAGGGATTTCCTACGAGCAGTACTTC. It specifies CASSYSRTGISYEQYF.

Of note for this clonotype: A much bigger clone sits one base away, suggesting this may be a read error. The chain couples TRBV20-1 to TRBJ1-2; D gene ambiguous. In germline, CDR1 is DFQATT, CDR2 SNEGSKA (reference sequence). The CDR3 length is 15 residues. Trimming shortened V by 1 base and J by 4 bases, and 16 bases separated the two germline ends. The chain's CDR3 is CSARGIRESTYGYTF. The CDR3 nucleotides are TGCAGTGCTAGAGGTATTCGGGAGTCTACCTATGGCTACACCTTC.

This clonotype was counted many times. The chain recombines TRBV6-1 with TRBJ1-6; D uncertain. Trimming cost V 7 bases and J 5 bases, with 9 bases left between them. The CDR3 sequence is 13 residues long. Germline loops: CDR1 MNHNS, CDR2 SASEGT. The CDR3 DNA reads TGTGCCAGCAAGGAGACCAATAATTCACCCCTCCACTTT. Its translation: CASKETNNSPLHF.

This chain connects TRBV20-1 to TRBJ1-6; no firm D call. The V gene lost 0 bases and the J gene lost 0 bases, with 9 bases spanning the gap. Germline V lookup: CDR1 DFQATT, CDR2 SNEGSKA (reference sequence). This CDR3 comprises 16 residues. This chain's CDR3 is CSARDSLDSYNSPLHF. As DNA, the CDR3 is TGCAGTGCTAGAGACAGCTTGGACTCCTATAATTCACCCCTCCACTTT.

The chain links TRBV5-4 to TRBJ2-3, with 7 bases matching TRBD2. The CDR3 contains 14 residues. Germline V gene sequence: CDR1 SGHNT, CDR2 YYREEE (reference sequence). V gave up 4 bases and J gave up 6 bases; unmatched junction bases: 8. DNA for the CDR3: TGTGCCAGCAGCACACCCCAACTAGCGGATACGCAGTATTTT. This gives the protein CASSTPQLADTQYF.

The chain couples TRBV6-2 or TRBV6-3 to TRBJ2-1, with 7 bases fitting TRBD1. Losses at the gene ends were 7 bases for V and 5 bases for J; bases not matched to a gene: 2. The CDR3 runs to 12 residues. Per the germline V gene, CDR1 is MNHEY and CDR2 is SVGEGT. CDR3 sequence reads: CASMGQNNEQFF. CDR3 nucleotides: TGTGCCAGCATGGGACAGAACAATGAGCAGTTCTTC.

This clonotype came up a few times. The chain employs TRBV6-6 and TRBJ2-5; D call uncertain. CDR1 and CDR2 (germline): MNHNY, SVGAGI (reference sequence). The V gene lost 0 bases and the J gene lost 2 bases, with 4 bases spanning the gap. This CDR3 comprises 13 residues. CDR3 DNA sequence: TGTGCCAGCAGTTACTCGCCACAAGAGACCCAGTACTTC. Translated, it gives CASSYSPQETQYF.

The CDR3 sequence: CASSQLGGGQETQYF. The CDR3 nucleotides read TGTGCCAGCAGCCAATTGGGCGGGGGTCAAGAGACCCAGTACTTC. J is TRBJ2-5 and V is TRBV16, with 7 bases lining up with TRBD2. V was clipped by 1 base and J by 2 bases; unmatched bases: 4. Germline V gene sequence: CDR1 KGHSY, CDR2 FQNENV. The CDR3 runs to 15 residues.